This note documents a single TCR beta chain sequence. In terms of age and location, participants ranged from about 18 to 89 years and lived in approximately 24 US areas. Cohorts were determined from participant-reported clinical history. The sample comes from a study of blood T cell repertoires in COVID-19. Germline V gene lookup returns CDR1 SEHNR and CDR2 FQNEAQ (reference sequence). Trimming stripped 5 bases from V and 8 bases from J, with 15 bases between. The CDR3 length is 13 residues. Profiled with immunoSEQ multiplex PCR; TCRdb holds only in-frame clones, not every one. The sample lists some 150,000 clones; approximately 89% were seen once.

This clonotype was sampled from a woman younger than 30 who had recovered from COVID-19. The sample taken for sequencing was PBMCs or T cells enriched from blood (not recorded which). J is TRBJ1-1 and V is TRBV7-9; a possible D gene is TRBD1 (6 bases). The CDR3: CASSPKDRIEAFF. CDR3 sequence (DNA): TGTGCCAGCAGCCCAAAGGACAGAATAGAAGCTTTCTTT. The variable domain in full, completed from reference TRBV7-9 and TRBJ1-1, reads DTGVSQNPRHKITKRGQNVTFRCDPISEHNRLYWYRQTLGQGPEFLTYFQNEAQLEKSRLLSDRFSAERPKGSFSTLEIQRTEQGDSAMYLCASSPKDRIEAFFGQGTRLTVV.